Each of the 8 T cell receptor beta chains below was sequenced from the same sample in a study of T cells in Graves' hyperthyroidism and ophthalmopathy. TCR beta CDR3 regions were amplified from RNA transcripts. The study used the HTBI primer set for a first-round RT-PCR of the TCR CDR3. TCRdb analysed the multiplex PCR reads with MiXCR anew, one entry per CDR3 protein. Among hundreds of thousands of distinct CDR3 sequences listed, around 21% were seen once. The specimen sequenced was blood. The receptors derive from a man aged 25-45 years with Graves' ophthalmopathy.

This clonotype occurred a few times. J is TRBJ2-5 and V is TRBV28; 7 positions agree with TRBD2. Trimming removed 6 bases from V and 7 bases from J; junction bases left unmatched: 11. The CDR3 has 14 amino acids. Per the germline V gene, CDR1 is MDHEN and CDR2 is SYDVKM. CDR3 amino acids: CASRAREGFGTQYF. The DNA for the CDR3 is TGTGCCAGCAGGGCCAGGGAGGGTTTTGGGACCCAGTACTTC.

This clonotype was counted ten times or more. This chain connects TRBV28 to TRBJ2-7, with TRBD1 matching 9 bases. CDR1 is MDHEN and CDR2 is SYDVKM in the germline V gene. The junction had 7 bases not matched to a gene; V was cut back by 6 bases and J by 1 base. The CDR3 totals 15 residues. CDR3 coding DNA: TGTGCCAGCAGCCTCACAGGGGGCAAATCCTACGAGCAGTACTTC. It translates to CASSLTGGKSYEQYF.

J is TRBJ2-3 and V is TRBV11-1; TRBD2 agrees at 7 bases. The CDR3 extends over 17 amino acids. V shed 5 bases and J 3 bases; nucleotides not matched to a gene: 14. The germline gives CDR1 SGHAT, CDR2 FQDESV (reference sequence). CDR3 sequence reads: CASSPFPGGGRTDTQYF. The CDR3 coding sequence is TGTGCCAGCAGCCCCTTCCCCGGCGGGGGAAGAACAGATACGCAGTATTTT.

The chain joins TRBV20-1 to TRBJ2-7; 12 bases line up with TRBD2. V lost 2 bases, J lost 0 bases, and 5 bases stayed unmatched. The germline CDR1 and CDR2 sequences are DFQATT and SNEGSKA (reference sequence). This CDR3 comprises 16 residues. For the CDR3, the DNA is TGCAGTGCTAGACTAGCGGGAGGGATATACTCCTACGAGCAGTACTTC. Translated: CSARLAGGIYSYEQYF.

This clonotype was seen a few times. The chain couples TRBV4-2 to TRBJ2-6, with a tentative D call TRBD2 (6 bases). The germline CDR1 and CDR2 sequences are LGHNA and YNFKEQ. Deletions cut 3 bases from V and 0 bases from J, with 15 bases between. The CDR3 totals 18 residues. This chain's CDR3 is CASSQNLALDSGANVLTF. In DNA, the CDR3 is TGTGCCAGCAGCCAGAACCTAGCGCTAGACTCTGGGGCCAACGTCCTGACTTTC.

The J gene is TRBJ2-2, the V gene TRBV11-2, with 10 nucleotides matching TRBD2. Germline V gives CDR1 SGHAT, CDR2 FQNNGV. This CDR3 has 17 amino acids. J was trimmed by 0 bases and V by 5 bases; bases with no gene match: 6. This CDR3 is CASSQRLAGPNTGELFF. CDR3 sequence (DNA): TGTGCCAGCAGCCAACGACTAGCGGGCCCGAACACCGGGGAGCTGTTTTTT.

The J gene is TRBJ2-7, the V gene TRBV18, with D possibly being TRBD2 (5 bases). Germline CDR1 KGHSH, CDR2 LQKENI. The V and J ends lost 4 bases and 7 bases respectively, with 20 bases between them. This CDR3 contains 15 residues. The CDR3 coding sequence is TGTGCCAGCTCACTATCTACCGGGCTGCCGGGGGAGCAGTACTTC. The encoded protein is CASSLSTGLPGEQYF.

CDR3 sequence (DNA): TGTGCCAGCAGCTTCGCCGGGACTAGCGGGAATGAGCAGTTCTTC. This gives the protein CASSFAGTSGNEQFF. The J gene is TRBJ2-1, the V gene TRBV9, with TRBD2 matching 12 bases. This CDR3 region has 15 residues. Unmatched junction bases numbered 6, after V lost 4 bases and J lost 7 bases. Germline V CDR1 and CDR2: SGDLS, YYNGEE.